What follows is one TCR beta chain and its context. This CDR3 is 15 amino acids long. V was trimmed by 0 bases and J by 5 bases, leaving 10 bases between them. Germline V gene data show CDR1 as LNHNV and CDR2 as YYDKDF (reference sequence). Data came from immunoSEQ multiplex PCR; TCRdb stores just in-frame clones and leaves some out. Of approximately 90,000 clones listed, around 87% were seen once; the top ten hold around 4.5%. The data originate from a study of OX40 agonist ivuxolimab in advanced cancers. The input for sequencing was CD4+ or CD8+ T cells sorted from blood, taken in a trial of the OX40 agonist ivuxolimab. This TCR was recovered from an adult with an advanced solid tumor such as melanoma, head and neck, liver or kidney cancer. This chain links TRBV15 with TRBJ2-2; TRBD2 might be the D (6 bases). CDR3 protein: CATSRDSRGTGELFF. The CDR3 DNA sequence: TGTGCCACCAGCAGAGACTCCCGGGGGACCGGGGAGCTGTTTTTT.